Shown below are 32 T cell receptor beta chains from a single sample sequenced in a study of blood T cell repertoires in COVID-19. Sequencing used immunoSEQ multiplex PCR; TCRdb keeps in-frame clones, though not all of them. The sample holds 150,000 to 200,000 clones, around 82% seen once. The sequenced material came from PBMCs or T cells enriched from blood (not recorded which). These receptors were obtained from a woman in her forties or fifties with acute COVID-19.

The chain joins TRBV28 to TRBJ1-5; possible D gene TRBD1, 6 bases. V shed 6 bases and J shed 5 bases, with 17 bases lying between them. The CDR3 is 15 amino acids. In germline, CDR1 is MDHEN, CDR2 SYDVKM. The CDR3 region has the DNA TGTGCCAGCAGCAGGGGCTCGGAGCGGCATCAGCCCCAGCATTTT. It codes for CASSRGSERHQPQHF.

This clone was observed a handful of times. A junction boundary mismatches the germline segment, possibly from a read error. This rearrangement joins TRBV29-1 to TRBJ1-2, with 11 bases lining up with TRBD1. The germline gives CDR1 SQVTM, CDR2 ANQGSEA. The CDR3 has 12 amino acids. The CDR3 DNA follows: TGCAGCGTTGAGCGGACAGGGGGCCAGAGGGGTTTC. It encodes CSVERTGGQRGF.

The genes are TRBV19 and TRBJ2-1; D is unclear. CDR1 LNHDA and CDR2 SQIVND come from the germline V gene (reference sequence). Trimming took 4 bases from V and 7 from J, leaving 11 bases between them. The CDR3 length is 13 residues. CDR3 in DNA: TGTGCCAGTAGTACAACTTCCCTAAATGAGCAGTTCTTC. Translation gives CASSTTSLNEQFF.

J is TRBJ1-1 and V is TRBV28; 9 positions match TRBD1. Trimming at V came to 6 bases and at J to 12 bases, leaving 17 bases not matched to a gene. From germline, CDR1 is MDHEN and CDR2 SYDVKM. This CDR3 contains 15 residues. CDR3 sequence reads: CASSDSQTGGPISFF. CDR3 nucleotides: TGTGCCAGCAGCGACTCCCAAACAGGGGGCCCGATATCTTTCTTT.

The chain is built from TRBV29-1 and TRBJ1-4, with a possible D match to TRBD1 (6 bases). This CDR3 spans 14 amino acids. CDR1 and CDR2 from the germline V gene are SQVTM and ANQGSEA. Trimming stripped 7 bases from V and 7 bases from J, with 19 bases between. Here the CDR3 reads CSAGGSGTSEKLFF. CDR3 in DNA: TGCAGCGCCGGCGGCTCCGGGACATCTGAAAAACTGTTTTTT.

This sequence joins TRBV29-1 and TRBJ2-3; TRBD2 might be the D (5 bases). The V end was cut by 4 bases, the J end by 9 bases, with 14 bases between. This CDR3 is 12 amino acids long. Germline V gene lookup returns CDR1 SQVTM and CDR2 ANQGSEA. The CDR3 loop is CSVGRTGDTQYF. In DNA form, the CDR3 reads TGCAGCGTTGGGAGGACTGGCGACACGCAGTATTTT.

Comments on this clone: This CDR3 is also generated by other DNA sequences in the sample. This sequence joins TRBV27 and TRBJ2-7; no firm D call. The length of the CDR3 is 13 residues. V was pared by 4 bases and J by 0 bases, with 7 bases between. The germline V gene has CDR1 MNHEY and CDR2 SMNVEV (reference sequence). The CDR3 nucleotides read TGTGCCAGCAGTTCGCTGAGCTCCTACGAGCAGTACGTC. Its translation: CASSSLSSYEQYV.

CDR3 loop: CASSLVGAQNTGELFF. In DNA, the CDR3 is TGTGCCAGCAGCTTAGTAGGGGCACAAAACACCGGGGAGCTGTTTTTT. V is TRBV7-9 and J is TRBJ2-2; TRBD1 might be the D (5 bases). CDR3 length: 16 amino acids. CDR1 is SEHNR and CDR2 is FQNEAQ in the germline V gene (reference sequence). V shed 1 base and J shed 2 bases, with 11 bases lying between them. Filled out from reference TRBV7-9 and TRBJ2-2, the complete variable domain reads DTGVSQNPRHKITKRGQNVTFRCDPISEHNRLYWYRQTLGQGPEFLTYFQNEAQLEKSRLLSDRFSAERPKGSFSTLEIQRTEQGDSAMYLCASSLVGAQNTGELFFGEGSRLTVL.

Only a few counts were recorded for this clone. For the CDR3, the DNA is TGTGCCAGCTCACCAGACAGGACCGGGGAGCTGTTTTTT. Protein product: CASSPDRTGELFF. J is TRBJ2-2 and V is TRBV18; perhaps TRBD1 as D (6 bases). The CDR3 is 13 amino acids. V dropped 2 bases and J dropped 5 bases, with 6 bases sitting between them. Germline V gene data show CDR1 as KGHSH and CDR2 as LQKENI.

This clone was seen more than once but under ten times. This chain uses TRBV5-1 with TRBJ1-2, with D unclear. The CDR3 has 16 residues. The germline V gene has CDR1 SGHRS and CDR2 YFSETQ. The germline V and J ends were trimmed by 1 base and 0 bases, with 13 bases remaining between them. In DNA, the CDR3 is TGCGCCAGCAGCTTGTACTCCTTGGGCCCTAACTATGGCTACACCTTC. It is translated as CASSLYSLGPNYGYTF.

The rearrangement uses TRBV28 and TRBJ1-5, with TRBD1 matching 8 bases. The CDR3 spans 15 residues. The germline V gene has CDR1 MDHEN and CDR2 SYDVKM. The V gene end was trimmed by 2 bases and the J gene end by 7 bases; junction bases not matched to a gene: 7. The CDR3 protein is CASSLIGQGRQPQHF. CDR3 sequence (DNA): TGTGCCAGCAGTTTAATCGGACAGGGCCGGCAGCCCCAGCATTTT.

V is TRBV5-1 and J is TRBJ2-3, with D perhaps TRBD2 (5 bases). V was pared by 0 bases and J by 2 bases, with 10 bases between. Germline CDR1 reads SGHRS; CDR2 reads YFSETQ. This CDR3 is 15 amino acids long. Here the CDR3 reads CASSLAGNPTDTQYF. The CDR3 DNA follows: TGCGCCAGCAGCTTGGCCGGGAACCCCACAGATACGCAGTATTTT.

The V call is TRBV28, the J call TRBJ1-1; possibly TRBD1 for D (5 bases). The V gene's germline CDR1 is MDHEN and CDR2 SYDVKM. With 6 bases removed from V and 4 bases from J, the gap between germline ends came to 18 bases. The length of the CDR3 is 15 residues. CDR3 region: CASSTRGAGPTEAFF. The CDR3 DNA sequence: TGTGCCAGCAGCACGAGAGGAGCGGGACCCACTGAAGCTTTCTTT.

The CDR3 DNA follows: TGCGCCAGCAGCCCTCGGGACAGGGGGGCAGATACGCAGTATTTT. This codes for CASSPRDRGADTQYF. The V gene is TRBV4-1, the J gene TRBJ2-3, with 11 positions matching TRBD1. The junction had 4 bases not matched to a gene; V was cut back by 4 bases and J by 4 bases. The CDR3 is 15 amino acids. The germline gives CDR1 MGHRA, CDR2 YSYEKL.

J is TRBJ2-5 and V is TRBV4-1, with 10 positions matching TRBD1. CDR1 is MGHRA and CDR2 is YSYEKL in the germline V gene. V gave up 2 bases and J gave up 5 bases; unmatched junction bases: 8. The CDR3 length is 16 residues. The CDR3 DNA is TGCGCCAGCAGCCAACATACCGGGACAGGGGTCGAGACCCAGTACTTC. Translating it yields CASSQHTGTGVETQYF.

This sequence joins TRBV11-2 and TRBJ2-3, with 8 bases fitting TRBD2. CDR1 SGHAT and CDR2 FQNNGV come from the germline V gene. The CDR3 has 16 amino acids. After removal of 2 bases from V and 1 base from J, the junction contained 5 bases not matched to a gene. The chain's CDR3 is CASSLPSGGGTDTQYF. The CDR3 region has the DNA TGTGCCAGCAGCTTACCCAGCGGGGGCGGCACAGATACGCAGTATTTT.

The genes are TRBV18 and TRBJ2-1; D uncertain. Deletions cut 0 bases from V and 7 bases from J, with 16 bases between. CDR3 length equals 16 residues. Germline values: CDR1 KGHSH, CDR2 LQKENI. Written as DNA, the CDR3 is TGTGCCAGCTCACCACCGACCGGGTCTTCGAGGAATGAGCAGTTCTTC. Amino acids: CASSPPTGSSRNEQFF.

The chain is built from TRBV27 and TRBJ1-2, with D unclear. V lost 4 bases, J lost 6 bases, and 15 bases lay in between. CDR1 is MNHEY and CDR2 is SMNVEV in the germline V gene (reference sequence). The CDR3 runs 14 residues. The DNA of the CDR3 is TGTGCCAGCAGTTGGAGGGAAGGGCGGGATGGCTACACCTTC. As protein: CASSWREGRDGYTF.

This chain links TRBV6-5 with TRBJ1-1; D not resolved. The CDR3 runs to 15 residues. Per germline, CDR1 MNHEY and CDR2 SVGAGI. V gave up 2 bases and J gave up 1 base, with 11 bases separating them. The DNA for the CDR3 is TGTGCCAGCAGTTACGTTGAGTCTCCGAACACTGAAGCTTTCTTT. As protein: CASSYVESPNTEAFF.

V is TRBV20-1 and J is TRBJ1-1; D unclear. The length of the CDR3 is 12 residues. In germline, CDR1 is DFQATT, CDR2 SNEGSKA (reference sequence). V lost 3 bases and J lost 0, with 5 bases in between. The CDR3 coding sequence is TGCAGTGCTAGTCCGTTGAACACTGAAGCTTTCTTT. It is translated as CSASPLNTEAFF.

This clone was recorded a few times. V is TRBV7-8 and J is TRBJ1-4; TRBD1 aligns across 8 bases. CDR3 length: 14 amino acids. V shed 5 bases, J shed 7 bases, and the junction held 6 bases outside the gene matches. Looked up from germline, CDR1 is SGHVS and CDR2 is FQNEAQ. DNA for the CDR3: TGTGCCAGCAGCATACAGGGGGTGGGTGAAAAACTGTTTTTT. Encoded protein: CASSIQGVGEKLFF.

This chain joins TRBV15 and TRBJ1-1, with a weak D call TRBD1 (6 bases). The CDR3 has 13 amino acids. CDR1 and CDR2 (germline): LNHNV, YYDKDF (reference sequence). Trimming took 4 bases from V and 5 from J, leaving 11 bases between them. CDR3 sequence (DNA): TGTGCCACCAGCAAACAGGGCGGGACTGAAGCTTTCTTT. Translation gives CATSKQGGTEAFF.

This clone was observed a single time. The chain joins TRBV7-8 to TRBJ1-2, with 10 bases lining up with TRBD1. Looked up from germline, CDR1 is SGHVS and CDR2 is FQNEAQ. This CDR3 contains 14 residues. Germline trimming cut 3 bases from V and 8 bases from J; bases unmatched to any gene: 6. CDR3 DNA sequence: TGTGCCAGCAGCTTCTCGACAGGGGGCGAAGGCTACACCTTC. Protein product: CASSFSTGGEGYTF.

This clone has a count of ten or more. The rearrangement links TRBV6-4 to TRBJ1-1; 10 nucleotides align to TRBD1. Germline assignment: CDR1 MRHNA and CDR2 SNTAGT. This CDR3 contains 15 residues. Trimming took 3 bases from V and 5 from J; bases not matched to a gene: 6. CDR3 sequence (DNA): TGTGCCAGCAGTGAATCAATGGGACAGGGGACTGAAGCTTTCTTT. Its translation: CASSESMGQGTEAFF.

This clone was picked up a small number of times. The rearrangement uses TRBV4-1 and TRBJ2-7, with 7 bases lining up with TRBD1. Germline V CDR1 and CDR2: MGHRA, YSYEKL. V was clipped by 4 bases and J by 4 bases; unmatched bases: 4. The CDR3 covers 13 residues. CDR3: CASSPGTDYEQYV. In nucleotides, the CDR3 is TGCGCCAGCAGCCCGGGGACAGATTACGAGCAGTACGTC.

This chain links TRBV11-3 with TRBJ1-1, with D uncertain. V lost 2 bases to trimming and J lost 8 bases, with 18 bases between them. CDR3 size: 15 residues. From germline, CDR1 is SGHNT and CDR2 YENEEA. The CDR3 sequence is CASSLTGLATQEAFF. The CDR3 nucleotides are TGTGCCAGCAGCTTAACCGGCCTGGCGACTCAAGAAGCTTTCTTT. Based on the CDR3 plus reference TRBV11-3 and TRBJ1-1, the full variable domain is EAGVVQSPRYKIIEKKQPVAFWCNPISGHNTLYWYLQNLGQGPELLIRYENEEAVDDSQLPKDRFSAERLKGVDSTLKIQPAELGDSAVYLCASSLTGLATQEAFFGQGTRLTVV.

The chain carries TRBV18 and TRBJ1-1; 12 bases line up with TRBD1. Looked up from germline, CDR1 is KGHSH and CDR2 is LQKENI. CDR3 length: 21 residues. Trimming cost V 2 bases and J 0 bases; bases outside gene matches: 16. CDR3 region: CASSPSPGTGGTGAMNTEAFF. The CDR3 DNA reads TGTGCCAGCTCACCATCACCCGGGACAGGGGGCACCGGGGCCATGAACACTGAAGCTTTCTTT.

In this sample, this clone turned up a few times. The chain has TRBV3-1 (or the pseudogene TRBV3-2) and TRBJ1-2; 7 nucleotides line up with TRBD1. The CDR3 is made up of 14 amino acids. The germline V gene encodes CDR1 LGHDT and CDR2 YNNKEL (reference sequence). The V gene end was trimmed by 3 bases and the J gene end by 4 bases; junction bases not matched to a gene: 5. The CDR3 sequence: CASSHSTGSYGYTF. The CDR3, as DNA: TGTGCCAGCAGCCACTCGACAGGGAGCTATGGCTACACCTTC.

J is TRBJ2-3 and V is TRBV18; 8 bases agree with TRBD2. From germline, CDR1 is KGHSH and CDR2 LQKENI. This CDR3 comprises 17 residues. The V segment lost 2 bases and the J segment 1 base; nucleotides outside the gene matches: 8. The CDR3: CASSPSLAGWGTDTQYF. The CDR3 nucleotides are TGTGCCAGCTCACCATCCTTAGCGGGGTGGGGCACAGATACGCAGTATTTT. The whole variable domain, remainder taken from reference TRBV18 and TRBJ2-3, is NAGVMQNPRHLVRRRGQEARLRCSPMKGHSHVYWYRQLPEEGLKFMVYLQKENIIDESGMPKERFSAEFPKEGPSILRIQQVVRGDSAAYFCASSPSLAGWGTDTQYFGPGTRLTVL.

The chain employs TRBV2 and TRBJ1-4; D remains unclear. Between the trimmed V and J ends, which lost 8 bases and 7 bases, there was a span of 14 bases. The germline V gene encodes CDR1 SNHLY and CDR2 FYNNEI. The CDR3 extends over 13 amino acids. CDR3 in amino acids: CASVDRLSEKLFF. The CDR3 bases are TGTGCCAGCGTCGACCGACTTTCTGAAAAACTGTTTTTT. Supplemented by reference TRBV2 and TRBJ1-4, the full variable domain reads EPEVTQTPSHQVTQMGQEVILRCVPISNHLYFYWYRQILGQKVEFLVSFYNNEISEKSEIFDDQFSVERPDGSNFTLKIRSTKLEDSAMYFCASVDRLSEKLFFGSGTQLSVL.

The chain joins TRBV24-1 to TRBJ1-2; TRBD1 matches at 9 bases. The J segment lost 4 bases and the V segment lost 5 bases, leaving 4 bases of the junction unmatched. The length of the CDR3 is 14 residues. In germline, CDR1 is KGHDR, CDR2 SFDVKD. The CDR3 reads CATSADRGAYGYTF. In nucleotides, the CDR3 is TGTGCCACCAGTGCGGACAGGGGAGCCTATGGCTACACCTTC.

This sequence joins TRBV2 and TRBJ2-5; D gene ambiguous. This CDR3 has 12 residues. Looked up from germline, CDR1 is SNHLY and CDR2 is FYNNEI. Trimming cost V 3 bases and J 4 bases, with 6 bases left between them. CDR3 bases: TGTGCCAGCAGTGAGAGAGGAGAGACCCAGTACTTC. It codes for CASSERGETQYF. Full variable domain (outside the CDR3, taken from reference TRBV2 and TRBJ2-5): EPEVTQTPSHQVTQMGQEVILRCVPISNHLYFYWYRQILGQKVEFLVSFYNNEISEKSEIFDDQFSVERPDGSNFTLKIRSTKLEDSAMYFCASSERGETQYFGPGTRLLVL.